Below, 5 T cell receptor beta chains from the same sample are listed, as sequenced in a study of blood T cells in healthy people across ages. A J-beta primer mix and a sample-barcoded 5' primer were used in a second PCR of about 6 to 12 cycles. A single record per CDR3 protein comes from TCRdb applying MiXCR to the 5' RACE reads. The sample holds 1 million or so distinct CDR3 sequences; around 45% are singletons and the top ten take around 18%. The specimen was blood. The receptor set was obtained from a woman aged 55 to 70 in good health.

The chain couples TRBV28 to TRBJ1-3; D not resolved. Germline V gene sequence: CDR1 MDHEN, CDR2 SYDVKM. V shed 5 bases and J shed 7 bases, with 15 bases lying between them. The CDR3 extends over 14 amino acids. The CDR3 region has the DNA TGTGCCAGCAGTGGCGCCCACTACGGTAACACCATATATTTT. This encodes CASSGAHYGNTIYF.

CDR3 nucleotide sequence: TGTGCCAGCAGATCCGGACTAGCGGGAGGGTTCTTC. It translates to CASRSGLAGGFF. J is TRBJ2-1 and V is TRBV7-9; TRBD2 matches 14 bases. The CDR3 length is 12 residues. The ends lost 6 bases at V and 15 bases at J; junction bases unmatched: 4. The germline V gene has CDR1 SEHNR and CDR2 FQNEAQ (reference sequence).

The genes are TRBV9 and TRBJ2-3; D is perhaps TRBD1 (5 bases). Trimming cost V 3 bases and J 0 bases, with 11 bases left between them. CDR1 is SGDLS and CDR2 is YYNGEE in the germline V gene. The CDR3 totals 15 residues. The CDR3 sequence is CASSAVRESTDTQYF. In DNA, the CDR3 is TGTGCCAGCAGCGCAGTCAGGGAAAGCACAGATACGCAGTATTTT.

The CDR3 sequence: CASGPRDRGDQPQHF. The CDR3 DNA reads as TGTGCCAGCGGCCCCCGGGACAGGGGGGATCAGCCCCAGCATTTT. The chain links TRBV6-1 to TRBJ1-5, with 11 bases lining up with TRBD1. CDR1 MNHNS and CDR2 SASEGT come from the germline V gene. After removal of 8 bases from V and 5 bases from J, the junction contained 8 bases not matched to a gene. The CDR3 contains 15 residues.

J is TRBJ1-2 and V is TRBV7-2, with D unclear. V was clipped by 1 base and J by 7 bases, with 13 bases between them. The CDR3 is 14 residues long. The V gene's germline CDR1 is SGHTA and CDR2 FQGNSA. This CDR3 reads CASSLGTRTGGYTF. The CDR3, as DNA: TGTGCCAGCAGCTTAGGCACGAGAACTGGTGGCTACACCTTC.